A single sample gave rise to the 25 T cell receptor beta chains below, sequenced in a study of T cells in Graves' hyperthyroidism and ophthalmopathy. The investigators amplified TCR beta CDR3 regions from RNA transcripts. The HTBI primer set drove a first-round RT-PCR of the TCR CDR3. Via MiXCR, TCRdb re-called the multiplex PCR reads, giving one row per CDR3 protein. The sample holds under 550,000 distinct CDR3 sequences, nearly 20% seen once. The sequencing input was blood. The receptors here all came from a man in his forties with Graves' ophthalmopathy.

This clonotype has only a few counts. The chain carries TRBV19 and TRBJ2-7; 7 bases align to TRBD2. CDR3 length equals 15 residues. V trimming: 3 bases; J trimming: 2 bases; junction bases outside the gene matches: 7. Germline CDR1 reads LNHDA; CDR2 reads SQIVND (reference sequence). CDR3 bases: TGTGCCAGTAGTATTTGGCGGGGAGGGACCTACGAGCAGTACTTC. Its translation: CASSIWRGGTYEQYF.

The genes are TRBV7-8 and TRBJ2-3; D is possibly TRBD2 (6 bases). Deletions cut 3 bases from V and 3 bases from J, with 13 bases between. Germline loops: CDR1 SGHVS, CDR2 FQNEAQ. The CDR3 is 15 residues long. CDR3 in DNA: TGTGCCAGCAGCTTTTTGGAAGGAGGGACAGATACGCAGTATTTT. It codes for CASSFLEGGTDTQYF.

CDR3 loop: CASTSKGTPSTEAFF. The CDR3 region has the DNA TGTGCCAGCACTTCCAAGGGGACCCCCTCCACTGAAGCTTTCTTT. The rearrangement uses TRBV5-5 and TRBJ1-1; D may be TRBD1 (5 bases). Germline values: CDR1 SGHKS, CDR2 YYEKEE (reference sequence). CDR3 length: 15 residues. With 6 bases removed from V and 4 bases from J, the gap between germline ends came to 19 bases.

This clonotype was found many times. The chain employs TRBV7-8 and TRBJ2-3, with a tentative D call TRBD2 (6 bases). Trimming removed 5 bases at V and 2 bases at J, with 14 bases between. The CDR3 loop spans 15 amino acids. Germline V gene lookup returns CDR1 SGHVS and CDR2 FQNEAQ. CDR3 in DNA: TGTGCCAGCAGCCCCACGGGACTTGACACAGATACGCAGTATTTT. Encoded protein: CASSPTGLDTDTQYF. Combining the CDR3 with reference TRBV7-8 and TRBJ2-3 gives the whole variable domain GAGVSQSPRYKVAKRGQDVALRCDPISGHVSLFWYQQALGQGPEFLTYFQNEAQLDKSGLPSDRFFAERPEGSVSTLKIQRTQQEDSAVYLCASSPTGLDTDTQYFGPGTRLTVL.

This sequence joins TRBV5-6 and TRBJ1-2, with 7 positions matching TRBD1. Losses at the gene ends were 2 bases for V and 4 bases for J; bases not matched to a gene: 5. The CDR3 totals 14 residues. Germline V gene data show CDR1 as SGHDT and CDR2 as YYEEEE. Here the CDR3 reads CASSFYRGTYGYTF. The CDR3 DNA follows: TGTGCCAGCAGCTTCTACAGGGGAACCTATGGCTACACCTTC.

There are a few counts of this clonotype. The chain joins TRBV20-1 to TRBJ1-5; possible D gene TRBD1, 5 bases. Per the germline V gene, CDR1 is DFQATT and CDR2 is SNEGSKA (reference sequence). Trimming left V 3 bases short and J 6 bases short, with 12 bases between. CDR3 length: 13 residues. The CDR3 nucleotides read TGCAGTGCTAGGGGCAGGGTAGGTCAGCCCCAGCATTTT. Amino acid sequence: CSARGRVGQPQHF.

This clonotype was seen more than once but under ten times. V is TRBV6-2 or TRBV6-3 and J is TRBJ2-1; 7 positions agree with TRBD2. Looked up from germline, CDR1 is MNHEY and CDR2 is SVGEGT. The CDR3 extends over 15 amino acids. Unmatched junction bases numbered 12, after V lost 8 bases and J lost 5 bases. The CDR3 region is CASYPAPSGDNEQFF. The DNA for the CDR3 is TGTGCCAGCTACCCGGCCCCGAGCGGGGACAATGAGCAGTTCTTC.

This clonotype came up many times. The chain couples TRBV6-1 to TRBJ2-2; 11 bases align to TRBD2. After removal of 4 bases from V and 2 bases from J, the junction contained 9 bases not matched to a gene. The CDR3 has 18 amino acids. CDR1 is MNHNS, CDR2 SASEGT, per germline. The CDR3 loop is CASSVRTSGGHNTGELFF. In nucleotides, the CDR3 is TGTGCCAGCAGTGTCCGTACTAGCGGGGGTCACAACACCGGGGAGCTGTTTTTT.

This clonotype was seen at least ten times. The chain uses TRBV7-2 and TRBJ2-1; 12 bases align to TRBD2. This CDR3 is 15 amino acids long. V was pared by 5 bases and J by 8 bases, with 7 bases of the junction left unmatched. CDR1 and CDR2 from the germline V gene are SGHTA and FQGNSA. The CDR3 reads CASSQTSGGHHEQFF. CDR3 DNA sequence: TGTGCCAGCAGCCAGACTAGCGGGGGCCATCATGAGCAGTTCTTC.

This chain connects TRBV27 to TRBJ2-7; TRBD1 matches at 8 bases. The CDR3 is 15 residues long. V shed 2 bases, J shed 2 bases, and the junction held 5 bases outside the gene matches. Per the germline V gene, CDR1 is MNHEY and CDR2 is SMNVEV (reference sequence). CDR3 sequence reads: CASSLLGDRPYEQYF. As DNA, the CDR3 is TGTGCCAGCAGTTTACTCGGGGACAGGCCCTACGAGCAGTACTTC.

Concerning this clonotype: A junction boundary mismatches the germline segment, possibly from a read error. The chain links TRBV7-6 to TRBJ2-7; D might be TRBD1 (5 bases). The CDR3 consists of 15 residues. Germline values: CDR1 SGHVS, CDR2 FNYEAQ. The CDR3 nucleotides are TGTGTCAGCAGCTTAGGAAAGGGGTCCCTCTACGAGCAGTACTTC. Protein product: CVSSLGKGSLYEQYF.

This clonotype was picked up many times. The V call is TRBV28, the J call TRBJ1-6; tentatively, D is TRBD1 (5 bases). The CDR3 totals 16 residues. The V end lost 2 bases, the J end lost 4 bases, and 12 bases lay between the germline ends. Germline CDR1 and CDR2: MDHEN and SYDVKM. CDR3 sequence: CASSLRERGYNSPLHF. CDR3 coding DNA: TGTGCCAGCAGTTTAAGGGAAAGGGGATATAATTCACCCCTCCACTTT.

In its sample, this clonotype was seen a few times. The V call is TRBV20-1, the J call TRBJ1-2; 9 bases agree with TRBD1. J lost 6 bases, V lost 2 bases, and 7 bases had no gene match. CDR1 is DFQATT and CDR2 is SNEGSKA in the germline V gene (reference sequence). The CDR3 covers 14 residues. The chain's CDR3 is CSARLPDRGDGYTF. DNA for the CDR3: TGCAGTGCTAGACTCCCGGACAGGGGTGATGGCTACACCTTC.

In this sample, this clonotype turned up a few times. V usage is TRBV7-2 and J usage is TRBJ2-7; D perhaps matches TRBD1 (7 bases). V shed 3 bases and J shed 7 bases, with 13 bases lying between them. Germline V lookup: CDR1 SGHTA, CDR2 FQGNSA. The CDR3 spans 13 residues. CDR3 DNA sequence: TGTGCCAGCAGCTTCAGGGGGGTCGGGGAGCAGTACTTC. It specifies CASSFRGVGEQYF.

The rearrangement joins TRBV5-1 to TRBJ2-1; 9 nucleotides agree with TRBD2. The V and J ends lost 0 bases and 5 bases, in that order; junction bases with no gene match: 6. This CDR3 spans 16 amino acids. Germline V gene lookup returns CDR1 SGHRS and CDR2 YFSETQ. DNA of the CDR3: TGCGCCAGCAGCTTGGCGGCGGGAGGGGCGCACAATGAGCAGTTCTTC. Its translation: CASSLAAGGAHNEQFF.

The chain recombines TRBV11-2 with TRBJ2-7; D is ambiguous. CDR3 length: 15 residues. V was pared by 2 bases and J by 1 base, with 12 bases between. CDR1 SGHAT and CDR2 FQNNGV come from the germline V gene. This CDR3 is CASSLRSGISYEQYF. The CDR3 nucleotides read TGTGCCAGCAGCTTAAGGTCTGGAATTTCCTACGAGCAGTACTTC.

The CDR3 loop is CATRSGTDLKGREKLFF. The DNA for the CDR3 is TGTGCCACCCGGTCCGGGACAGACCTAAAAGGAAGGGAAAAACTGTTTTTT. The chain has TRBV6-1 and TRBJ1-4, with 7 bases aligning to TRBD1. This CDR3 has 17 residues. CDR1 and CDR2 (germline): MNHNS, SASEGT. The V segment lost 10 bases and the J segment 8 bases; nucleotides outside the gene matches: 22.

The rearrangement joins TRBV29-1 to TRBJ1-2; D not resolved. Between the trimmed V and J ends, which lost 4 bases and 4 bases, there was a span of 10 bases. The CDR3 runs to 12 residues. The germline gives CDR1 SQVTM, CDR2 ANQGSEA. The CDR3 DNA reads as TGCAGCGTTGGCGGCCAGATCTATGGCTACACCTTC. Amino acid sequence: CSVGGQIYGYTF.

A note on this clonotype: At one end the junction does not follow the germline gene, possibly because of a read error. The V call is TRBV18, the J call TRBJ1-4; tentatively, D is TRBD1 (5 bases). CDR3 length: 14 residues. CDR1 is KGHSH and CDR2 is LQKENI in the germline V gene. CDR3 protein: CANSPRDGNEKLFF. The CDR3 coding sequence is TGTGCCAACTCACCGCGGGACGGAAATGAAAAACTGTTTTTT. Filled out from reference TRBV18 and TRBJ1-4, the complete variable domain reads NAGVMQNPRHLVRRRGQEARLRCSPMKGHSHVYWYRQLPEEGLKFMVYLQKENIIDESGMPKERFSAEFPKEGPSILRIQQVVRGDSAAYFCANSPRDGNEKLFFGSGTQLSVL.

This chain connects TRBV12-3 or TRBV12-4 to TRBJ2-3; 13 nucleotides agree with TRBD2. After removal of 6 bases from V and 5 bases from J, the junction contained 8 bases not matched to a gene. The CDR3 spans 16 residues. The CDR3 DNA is TGTGCCAGCAGCCCCGGACTAGCGGGAGCTGGAGATACGCAGTATTTT. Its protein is CASSPGLAGAGDTQYF.

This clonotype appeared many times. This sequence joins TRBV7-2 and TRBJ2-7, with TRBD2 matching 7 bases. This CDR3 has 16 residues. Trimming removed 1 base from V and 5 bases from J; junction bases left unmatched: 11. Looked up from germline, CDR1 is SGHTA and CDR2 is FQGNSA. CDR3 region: CASSLVLWQGGNEQYF. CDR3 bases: TGTGCCAGCAGCTTAGTGTTATGGCAGGGAGGGAACGAGCAGTACTTC.

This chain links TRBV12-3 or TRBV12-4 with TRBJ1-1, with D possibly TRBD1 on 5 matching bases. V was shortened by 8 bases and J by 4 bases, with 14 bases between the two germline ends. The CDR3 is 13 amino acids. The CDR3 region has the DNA TGTGCCAGCGCCAACCAGGGTCGCACTGAAGCTTTCTTT. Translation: CASANQGRTEAFF.

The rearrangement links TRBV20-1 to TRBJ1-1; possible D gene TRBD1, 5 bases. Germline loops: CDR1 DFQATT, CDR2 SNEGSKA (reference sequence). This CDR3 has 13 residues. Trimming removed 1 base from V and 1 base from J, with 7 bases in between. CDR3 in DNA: TGCAGTGCTAGAGGGGACGGGAACACTGAAGCTTTCTTT. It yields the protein CSARGDGNTEAFF.

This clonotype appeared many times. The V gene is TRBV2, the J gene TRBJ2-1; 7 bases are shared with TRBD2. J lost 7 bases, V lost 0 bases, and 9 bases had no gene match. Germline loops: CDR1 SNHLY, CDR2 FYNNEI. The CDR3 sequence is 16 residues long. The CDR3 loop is CASSEAKRGLRNEQFF. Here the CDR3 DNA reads TGTGCCAGCAGTGAAGCGAAGCGGGGCTTGAGGAATGAGCAGTTCTTC. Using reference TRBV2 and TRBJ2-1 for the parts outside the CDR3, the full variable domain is EPEVTQTPSHQVTQMGQEVILRCVPISNHLYFYWYRQILGQKVEFLVSFYNNEISEKSEIFDDQFSVERPDGSNFTLKIRSTKLEDSAMYFCASSEAKRGLRNEQFFGPGTRLTVL.

In nucleotides, the CDR3 is TGTGCCAGCAGCGAAAGTATTGATAGCGGCGGGGAGCTGTTTTTT. It yields the protein CASSESIDSGGELFF. The rearrangement links TRBV7-2 to TRBJ2-2, with a weak D call TRBD2 (6 bases). Trimming took off 5 bases at V and 7 bases at J, with 17 bases between the two ends. The CDR3 spans 15 residues. Germline values: CDR1 SGHTA, CDR2 FQGNSA.